This T cell receptor (beta chain) was retrieved from a study of Graves' ophthalmopathy and Graves' hyperthyroidism (dated by TCRdb to 2016 to 2019). The study in broad terms: Peripheral blood was collected before any treatment was given, at the time of initial diagnosis. After sampling, hyperthyroidism patients received methimazole starting at 30 mg daily, and ophthalmopathy patients received high-dose intravenous methylprednisolone. To explore V-J signatures that distinguish ophthalmopathy from hyperthyroidism, a discovery set of about 99 patients was enrolled, made up of around 44 with ophthalmopathy and fewer than 60 with stable hyperthyroidism. To tell Graves' ophthalmopathy apart from Graves' hyperthyroidism, and to predict which patients would progress to ophthalmopathy, the study relied on TCR beta repertoire signatures. In total, around 130 blood samples were TCR-sequenced: approximately 42 ophthalmopathy, some 75 hyperthyroidism and around 17 hyperthyroidism-to-ophthalmopathy patients. For training and testing, the 100 or so patients in the discovery cohort were randomly divided in a 7:3 ratio. The independent validation cohort included 18 to 20 hyperthyroidism patients plus 17 patients who later progressed from hyperthyroidism to ophthalmopathy. T-cell repertoires of thyroid tissue and blood were compared in over 5 hyperthyroidism patients. What the study reported, not specific to this receptor: In cross-validation, the 13-signature model distinguished ophthalmopathy from stable hyperthyroidism with 85% to 90% sensitivity and around 82% specificity, and in the test set the corresponding values were approximately 79% and 70%. In validation, the model predicted ophthalmopathy progression with 70.59% sensitivity and about 77% specificity; some 13 predicted patients were CT-confirmed with GO in a median of 6.5 months. Most expanded thyroid clonotypes with a frequency above 0.001 also appeared in blood, which suggests that blood repertoires may reflect the immune response in the thyroid. Sample size was not predetermined statistically, and investigators were not blinded to group allocation.

Many counts were recorded for this clonotype. The antigen this receptor binds is unknown. No much larger clone is present one base from it, and per-base qualities are unavailable. V trim: 7 bases; J trim: 4 bases; unmatched bases: 17. Based on the germline V gene, the CDR1 and CDR2 sequences are MNHNS and SASEGT. From the cysteine through the phenylalanine, the CDR3 covers 17 amino acids. The CDR3 DNA has 51 bases and is translated from base 1. For repertoire sequencing, TCR beta CDR3 regions were amplified from RNA transcripts. A first-round RT-PCR used HTBI primers with the Qiagen OneStep RT-PCR kit, followed by a second-round multiplex PCR, size selection and purification. Libraries were sequenced paired-end with 100 bp reads on an Illumina HiSeq2000. Processing in the source paper ran as follows. SOAPnuke was used to process the reads, throwing out any read that had adapters, had uncalled bases, had a mean Phred below 15, or lacked an exact constant-primer or identifier match. COPE v1.2.5 was used to merge the high-quality paired reads. Each unique nucleotide sequence was defined as a clonotype, and clonotypes were aligned to IMGT TRB V, D and J references with MiTCR v1.1. The analysis was limited to V-J combinations with a frequency above 0.0001, which together covered 99% to 99.2% of the repertoires. A TCR clonal expansion and chaos score per V-J combination was defined as the ratio of F50 clonal expansion to chaos observed in the TCRdist matrix. Welch's t-statistics and random forest were used to reduce features to about 14 V-J combinations, which were fed into a naive Bayes classifier. Thyroid-blood repertoire similarity was quantified with the Morisita-Horn index. TCRdb took the public reads, trimmed them with fastp at Q25, ran MiXCR for clone calling and kept in-frame beta chains. Entries that share a CDR3 protein sequence are merged under the most common genes and DNA. It is TCRdb's table, rather than the study itself, that gives the V and J calls and clone size. This sample lists over 450,000 distinct CDR3 sequences; roughly an eighth were detected once. Clones ranked in the top ten supply more than 8.5% of the sample.

Ophthalmopathy patients were characterized by moderately to severely active disease, a Clinical Activity Score of at least 3, a NOSPECS grade of at least 4, and a disease duration under 3 months. Patients with other autoimmune diseases, uncontrolled infections, pregnancy or lactation were excluded. Diagnosis was based on clinical symptoms, serum thyroxine, TRAb, thyroid ultrasound and orbital computed tomography. Using Ficoll-Paque density gradient centrifugation, PBMCs were isolated from roughly 9.2 ml of fresh peripheral blood. Trizol reagent was used to extract the total RNA, and its quality was then checked on an Agilent 2100 Bioanalyzer.

The specimen was blood. Rearrangement joined TRBV6-1 to TRBJ2-7, with 9 central nucleotides matching TRBD2. The source is a woman in her twenties or thirties with Graves' ophthalmopathy. Donor details come from another sample of the same person, matched by shared clones. The DNA reads TGTGCCAGCACCCCAGCAGTTCCGCAGCGGGGGGTTTACGAGCAGTACTTC. Its amino acids are CASTPAVPQRGVYEQYF.